This TCR beta chain was identified in a study of blood T cell repertoires in COVID-19. In the study overall: Samples of COVID-19 (acute and convalescent) were obtained from the United States, Italy and Spain.

Germline CDR1 reads SEHNR; CDR2 reads FQNEAQ (reference sequence). The V gene end was trimmed by 4 bases and the J gene end by 10 bases; junction bases not matched to a gene: 10. The CDR3 length is 15 residues. The protocol was immunoSEQ multiplex PCR, while the TCRdb copy is restricted to in-frame clones and leaves out a portion. Of about 220,000 clones listed, 65% to 85% are singletons. V usage is TRBV7-9 and J usage is TRBJ1-6; 7 bases fit TRBD1. The receptor was derived from a human donor in a cohort sampled during active COVID-19. Sequencing was carried out using peripheral blood. For the CDR3, the DNA is TGTGCCAGCAGCTGGGAAGGGGGCCGAGGGTCACCCCTCCACTTT. Translation: CASSWEGGRGSPLHF.